The rows below give T cell receptor beta chains drawn from one sample of a study of T-cell memory formation after mild COVID-19. TCRdb processed the 5' RACE reads anew with MiXCR; each CDR3 protein has one entry. Here the sample spans about 560,000 distinct CDR3 sequences, approximately 18% being singletons. Material for sequencing was PBMCs or a T cell subset sorted from them (not recorded which). These receptors were obtained from an adult woman who had mild COVID-19 (a few samples of this study predate the infection). Cell type and time point are not known. CDR3s include the opening cysteine and the closing phenylalanine or tryptophan. Fields, in order: V gene, clone size, J gene, D gene, CDR3 protein, CDR3 DNA. The D gene is left open where the match is weak. Part of the rows lack a size; the others show once, few, many or a class for expanded clones.

V: TRBV7-2; size: few; J: TRBJ2-1; D: .; CDR3: CASSLAPFVSSWYNEQFF; DNA: TGTGCCAGCAGCTTAGCGCCGTTTGTCAGTTCCTGGTACAATGAGCAGTTCTTC
V: TRBV20-1; size: .; J: TRBJ2-1; D: TRBD2; CDR3: CSASDLAGTNEQFF; DNA: TGCAGTGCCAGTGACCTAGCGGGGACCAATGAGCAGTTCTTC
V: TRBV6-5; size: few; J: TRBJ1-6; D: .; CDR3: CASKPGRINSPLHF; DNA: TGTGCCAGCAAACCCGGACGGATTAATTCACCCCTCCACTTT
V: TRBV4-3; size: once; J: TRBJ2-1; D: .; CDR3: CASSQEWTGDPYNEQFF; DNA: TGCGCCAGCAGCCAAGAGTGGACGGGAGACCCCTACAATGAGCAGTTCTTC
V: TRBV11-2; size: .; J: TRBJ2-3; D: TRBD2; CDR3: CASSARTSGRQADTQYF; DNA: TGTGCCAGCAGCGCCCGGACTAGCGGGAGGCAGGCAGATACGCAGTATTTT
V: TRBV5-1; size: few; J: TRBJ2-6; D: .; CDR3: CASSPLGGQTGANVLTF; DNA: TGCGCCAGCAGCCCTTTGGGGGGTCAAACTGGGGCCAACGTCCTGACTTTC
V: TRBV5-5; size: few; J: TRBJ2-1; D: .; CDR3: CASQSPGGGNEQFF; DNA: TGTGCCAGCCAATCCCCAGGGGGAGGCAATGAGCAGTTCTTC
V: TRBV7-2; size: .; J: TRBJ2-1; D: .; CDR3: CASSLARRDEQFF; DNA: TGTGCCAGCAGCTTAGCGCGGAGAGATGAGCAGTTCTTC
V: TRBV5-6; size: many; J: TRBJ1-2; D: .; CDR3: CASSLTGSNYGYTF; DNA: TGTGCCAGCAGCTTGACGGGGAGTAACTATGGCTACACCTTC
V: TRBV27; size: .; J: TRBJ2-3; D: .; CDR3: CASSLVLSQGADTQYF; DNA: TGTGCCAGCAGTTTAGTGCTATCCCAGGGCGCAGATACGCAGTATTTT
V: TRBV6-5; size: .; J: TRBJ1-2; D: .; CDR3: CASSYLGLGGYTF; DNA: TGTGCCAGCAGTTACCTCGGGTTGGGTGGCTACACCTTC
V: TRBV5-1; size: few; J: TRBJ2-5; D: .; CDR3: CASSFAGRETQYF; DNA: TGCGCCAGCAGCTTCGCTGGTAGGGAGACCCAGTACTTC
V: TRBV7-2; size: .; J: TRBJ2-7; D: TRBD2; CDR3: CASSLQTSGGLPSYEQYF; DNA: TGTGCCAGCAGCTTACAGACTAGCGGGGGCCTCCCTTCCTACGAGCAGTACTTC
V: TRBV6-2/TRBV6-3; size: few; J: TRBJ2-7; D: TRBD2; CDR3: CASSLGTSFLMEQYF; DNA: TGTGCCAGCAGTTTGGGGACTAGCTTCCTGATGGAGCAGTACTTC
V: TRBV7-2; size: few; J: TRBJ2-3; D: .; CDR3: CASSPDLSRTDTQYF; DNA: TGTGCCAGCAGCCCGGACTTAAGCCGAACAGATACGCAGTATTTT
V: TRBV6-1; size: many; J: TRBJ2-7; D: .; CDR3: CASSRDSTYEQYF; DNA: TGTGCCAGCTCCCGGGACTCGACCTACGAGCAGTACTTC
V: TRBV18; size: few; J: TRBJ2-3; D: .; CDR3: CASSPMTGTDTQYF; DNA: TGTGCCAGCTCACCCATGACGGGCACAGATACGCAGTATTTT
V: TRBV24-1; size: few; J: TRBJ2-3; D: TRBD2; CDR3: CATSDFTGASGNTDTQYF; DNA: TGTGCCACCAGTGATTTTACCGGGGCTAGCGGTAACACAGATACGCAGTATTTT
V: TRBV11-2; size: few; J: TRBJ1-2; D: .; CDR3: CASSLEGSARRGYTF; DNA: TGTGCCAGCAGCTTAGAGGGGTCGGCTAGACGAGGCTACACCTTC
V: TRBV13; size: .; J: TRBJ2-3; D: .; CDR3: CASSLRGAYPDTQYF; DNA: TGTGCCAGCAGCTTAAGAGGGGCCTACCCAGATACGCAGTATTTT
V: TRBV29-1; size: many; J: TRBJ2-1; D: TRBD2; CDR3: CSVEDDRSGGARDEQFF; DNA: TGCAGCGTTGAAGATGACCGGAGCGGGGGGGCCCGGGATGAGCAGTTCTTC
V: TRBV5-6; size: few; J: TRBJ2-7; D: TRBD2; CDR3: CASSLEAGVSYEQYF; DNA: TGTGCCAGCAGCTTGGAAGCGGGGGTCTCCTACGAGCAGTACTTC
V: TRBV29-1; size: few; J: TRBJ1-2; D: .; CDR3: CSVTGGNYTF; DNA: TGCAGCGTAACGGGTGGTAACTACACCTTC
V: TRBV5-6; size: .; J: TRBJ2-5; D: .; CDR3: CASSLYGEETQYF; DNA: TGTGCCAGCAGCTTGTACGGGGAAGAGACCCAGTACTTC
V: TRBV7-9; size: .; J: TRBJ2-7; D: .; CDR3: CASSFEPNPGIRGEQYF; DNA: TGTGCCAGCAGCTTCGAACCCAACCCGGGTATAAGGGGTGAGCAGTACTTC
V: TRBV13; size: .; J: TRBJ2-7; D: TRBD2; CDR3: CASSFVLAGGLNEQYF; DNA: TGTGCCAGCAGCTTCGTACTAGCGGGAGGACTTAACGAGCAGTACTTC
V: TRBV11-2; size: .; J: TRBJ2-3; D: .; CDR3: CASSLASGSWDTQYF; DNA: TGTGCCAGCAGCTTAGCGAGCGGTTCGTGGGATACGCAGTATTTT
V: TRBV7-8; size: .; J: TRBJ2-7; D: .; CDR3: CASSLELVIAGPYEQYF; DNA: TGTGCCAGCAGCTTAGAGTTGGTGATCGCAGGGCCTTACGAGCAGTACTTC
V: TRBV13; size: .; J: TRBJ2-7; D: TRBD2; CDR3: CASSWRHAGGPYEQYF; DNA: TGTGCCAGCAGTTGGAGGCATGCGGGAGGGCCCTACGAGCAGTACTTC
V: TRBV3-1; size: many; J: TRBJ1-2; D: TRBD1; CDR3: CASSQGTGSNYGYTF; DNA: TGTGCCAGCAGCCAAGGGACAGGCTCTAACTATGGCTACACCTTC
V: TRBV7-2; size: .; J: TRBJ2-5; D: .; CDR3: CASSLAQLKTQYF; DNA: TGTGCCAGCAGCTTAGCCCAACTGAAGACCCAGTACTTC
V: TRBV6-2/TRBV6-3; size: few; J: TRBJ2-7; D: .; CDR3: CASSYPGMGHYEQYF; DNA: TGTGCCAGCAGTTACCCCGGGATGGGACACTACGAGCAGTACTTC
V: TRBV6-2/TRBV6-3; size: .; J: TRBJ1-5; D: .; CDR3: CASSPREGYNQPQHF; DNA: TGTGCCAGCAGTCCCAGGGAGGGTTACAATCAGCCCCAGCATTTT
V: TRBV5-1; size: few; J: TRBJ1-2; D: .; CDR3: CASSLARGGGYTF; DNA: TGCGCCAGCAGCTTGGCCAGGGGCGGAGGCTACACCTTC
V: TRBV3-1; size: .; J: TRBJ1-1; D: .; CDR3: CASRTGRNTEAFF; DNA: TGTGCCAGCAGGACAGGACGGAACACTGAAGCTTTCTTT
V: TRBV11-2; size: few; J: TRBJ2-2; D: TRBD2; CDR3: CASSGPETSDYGELFF; DNA: TGTGCCAGCAGCGGGCCGGAGACTAGCGACTACGGGGAGCTGTTTTTT
V: TRBV29-1; size: .; J: TRBJ2-7; D: TRBD1; CDR3: CSVGQGQGEQYF; DNA: TGCAGCGTCGGACAGGGTCAAGGCGAGCAGTACTTC
V: TRBV29-1; size: few; J: TRBJ1-2; D: .; CDR3: CSVVVGTTYGYTF; DNA: TGCAGCGTTGTTGTAGGGACAACCTATGGCTACACCTTC
V: TRBV6-5; size: .; J: TRBJ2-3; D: .; CDR3: CASSSRDIADTQYF; DNA: TGTGCCAGCAGTTCCCGGGACATCGCAGATACGCAGTATTTT
V: TRBV7-2; size: .; J: TRBJ2-7; D: TRBD1; CDR3: CASSMTGTYEQYF; DNA: TGTGCCAGCAGCATGACAGGGACCTACGAGCAGTACTTC
V: TRBV5-1; size: few; J: TRBJ2-3; D: .; CDR3: CASSPAPGPAADTQYF; DNA: TGCGCCAGCAGCCCCGCCCCGGGCCCCGCCGCAGATACGCAGTATTTT
V: TRBV5-1; size: few; J: TRBJ2-3; D: TRBD1; CDR3: CASSYGTATDTQYF; DNA: TGCGCCAGCAGCTACGGGACAGCGACAGATACGCAGTATTTT
V: TRBV12-3/TRBV12-4; size: few; J: TRBJ2-5; D: .; CDR3: CASTKGLLRETQYF; DNA: TGTGCCAGCACAAAGGGACTCCTTAGGGAGACCCAGTACTTC
V: TRBV5-1; size: few; J: TRBJ2-3; D: .; CDR3: CASTEGTDTQYF; DNA: TGCGCCAGTACTGAGGGCACAGATACGCAGTATTTT
V: TRBV15; size: .; J: TRBJ2-7; D: .; CDR3: CATSRVRPGGEQYF; DNA: TGTGCCACCAGCAGAGTCAGGCCTGGGGGCGAGCAGTACTTC
V: TRBV14; size: few; J: TRBJ1-6; D: .; CDR3: CASSQDIPSAGSGNSPLHF; DNA: TGTGCCAGCAGCCAAGATATCCCATCGGCAGGGTCGGGAAATTCACCCCTCCACTTT
V: TRBV3-1; size: .; J: TRBJ2-1; D: .; CDR3: CASSQSELPRGEQFF; DNA: TGTGCCAGCAGCCAATCTGAACTACCACGAGGTGAGCAGTTCTTC
V: TRBV4-1; size: .; J: TRBJ1-1; D: .; CDR3: CASSQVGGEAFF; DNA: TGCGCCAGCAGCCAAGTAGGAGGTGAAGCTTTCTTT
V: TRBV27; size: few; J: TRBJ2-7; D: .; CDR3: CASSLAGISSYEQYF; DNA: TGTGCCAGCAGTTTAGCCGGGATAAGCTCCTACGAGCAGTACTTC
V: TRBV3-1; size: .; J: TRBJ2-5; D: .; CDR3: CASSQGTTQETQYF; DNA: TGTGCCAGCAGCCAAGGGACTACTCAAGAGACCCAGTACTTC
V: TRBV11-3; size: many; J: TRBJ2-1; D: TRBD2; CDR3: CASSLTSGSQSEQFF; DNA: TGTGCCAGCAGCTTAACTAGCGGGAGTCAGAGTGAGCAGTTCTTC